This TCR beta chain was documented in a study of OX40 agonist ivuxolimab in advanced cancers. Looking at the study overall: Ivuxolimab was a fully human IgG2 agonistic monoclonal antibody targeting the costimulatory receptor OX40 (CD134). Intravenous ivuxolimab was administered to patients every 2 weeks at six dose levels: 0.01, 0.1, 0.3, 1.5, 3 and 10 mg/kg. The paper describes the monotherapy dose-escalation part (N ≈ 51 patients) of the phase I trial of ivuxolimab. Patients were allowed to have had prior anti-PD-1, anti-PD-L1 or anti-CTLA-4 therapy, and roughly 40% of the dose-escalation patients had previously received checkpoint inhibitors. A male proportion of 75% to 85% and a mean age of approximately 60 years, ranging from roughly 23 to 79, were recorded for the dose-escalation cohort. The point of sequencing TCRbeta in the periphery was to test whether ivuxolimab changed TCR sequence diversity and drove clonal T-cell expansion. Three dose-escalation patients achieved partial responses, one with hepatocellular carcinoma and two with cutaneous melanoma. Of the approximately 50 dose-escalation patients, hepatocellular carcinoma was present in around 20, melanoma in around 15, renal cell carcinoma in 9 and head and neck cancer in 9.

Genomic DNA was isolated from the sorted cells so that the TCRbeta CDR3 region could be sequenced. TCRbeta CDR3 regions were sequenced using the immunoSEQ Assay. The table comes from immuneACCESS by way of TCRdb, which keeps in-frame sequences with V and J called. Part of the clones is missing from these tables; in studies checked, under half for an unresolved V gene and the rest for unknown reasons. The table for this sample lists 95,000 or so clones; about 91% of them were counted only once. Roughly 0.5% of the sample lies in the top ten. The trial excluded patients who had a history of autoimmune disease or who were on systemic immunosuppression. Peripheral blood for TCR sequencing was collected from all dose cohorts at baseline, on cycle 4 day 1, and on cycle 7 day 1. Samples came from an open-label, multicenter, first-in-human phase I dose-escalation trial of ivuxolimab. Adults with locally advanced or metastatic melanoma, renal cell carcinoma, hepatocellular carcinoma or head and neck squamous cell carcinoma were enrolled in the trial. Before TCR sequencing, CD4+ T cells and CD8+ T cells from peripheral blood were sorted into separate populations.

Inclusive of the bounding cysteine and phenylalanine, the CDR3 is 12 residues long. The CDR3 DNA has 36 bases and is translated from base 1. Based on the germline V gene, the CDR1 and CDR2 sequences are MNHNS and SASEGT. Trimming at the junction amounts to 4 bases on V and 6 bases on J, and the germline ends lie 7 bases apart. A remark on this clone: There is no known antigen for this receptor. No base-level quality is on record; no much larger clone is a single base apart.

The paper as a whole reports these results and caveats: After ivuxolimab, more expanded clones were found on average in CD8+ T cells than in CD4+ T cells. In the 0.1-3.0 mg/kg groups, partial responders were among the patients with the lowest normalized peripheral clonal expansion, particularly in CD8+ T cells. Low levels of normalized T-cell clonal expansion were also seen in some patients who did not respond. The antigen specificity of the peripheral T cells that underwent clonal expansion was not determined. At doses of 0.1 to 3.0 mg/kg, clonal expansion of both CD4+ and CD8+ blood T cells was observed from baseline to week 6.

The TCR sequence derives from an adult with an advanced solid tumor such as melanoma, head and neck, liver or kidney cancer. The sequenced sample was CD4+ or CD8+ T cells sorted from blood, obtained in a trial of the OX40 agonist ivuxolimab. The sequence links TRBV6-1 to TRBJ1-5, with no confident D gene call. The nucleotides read TGTGCCAGCAGTGGTATCCCTCAGCCCCAGCATTTT. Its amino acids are CASSGIPQPQHF.